Detailed here is one T cell receptor beta chain. Sequence at one end of the junction differs from germline and may be a read error. The CDR3 runs 13 residues. Germline V CDR1 and CDR2: SSHAT, FNYEAQ (reference sequence). This record comes from a study of blood T cell repertoires in COVID-19. At the level of the study: Donors in the United States, Italy and Spain gave samples during acute or convalescent COVID-19. The cDNA or gDNA used as material had been derived from T cells, B-cell-depleted T cells, or PBMCs.

Method: immunoSEQ multiplex PCR; TCRdb's copy keeps in-frame clones and lacks some. Of roughly 260,000 clones listed, roughly 82% are singletons. The sample consisted of peripheral blood. This chain connects TRBV7-7 to TRBJ2-2; the D is unclear. This TCR derives from a woman in her 70s with acute or convalescent COVID-19. The CDR3 loop reads CASSPDINGELFF. CDR3 nucleotides: TGTGCTAGCAGCCCAGATATAAACGGGGAGCTGTTTTTT.